The clone carrying this T cell receptor beta chain was recorded a few times. What it recognizes is unknown. This specimen belongs to a study of response to subunit inactivated influenza vaccine. Study conclusions and caveats: Authors suggested each seasonal influenza vaccination recruits few new T cells.

TCRdb passed the RT-PCR reads through MiXCR, listing each CDR3 protein once. The data show around 520,000 distinct CDR3 sequences, approximately 10% seen once. V was pared by 4 bases and J by 0 bases, with 5 bases of the junction left unmatched. The germline CDR1 and CDR2 sequences are SGHAT and FQNNGV. The CDR3 sequence is 15 residues long. This sample comprised PBMCs from blood, obtained on the day of vaccination. The TCR sequence derives from a man aged 50-60 years who received an inactivated influenza vaccine. This chain uses TRBV11-2 with TRBJ2-7, with 8 bases lining up with TRBD2. The CDR3, as DNA: TGTGCCAGCAGCTCGACTAGCGACAGCTCCTACGAGCAGTACTTC. Translation: CASSSTSDSSYEQYF.